One sample yielded the 4 T cell receptor beta chains listed below, sequenced in a study of human T cells and chemical hapten exposure. In TCRdb, the RACE reads were re-called with MiXCR into one record per CDR3 protein. The table lists approximately 87,000 distinct CDR3 sequences, over 9.5% of them singletons. The time point: patch test 2, 6 weeks after DPC sensitization. Documented treatment: therapeutic diphenylcyclopropenone sensitization with weekly scalp DPC. The sample here was whole blood, taken in connection with sensitization to the hapten diphenylcyclopropenone (DPC). These receptor sequences come from a woman aged 40 to 49 with alopecia areata. Some clones in this sample may be carry-over from other donors' samples.

This clonotype was seen a few times. This chain's CDR3 is CATSKGNNEQFF. The CDR3 region has the DNA TGTGCCACCAGTAAGGGTAACAATGAGCAGTTCTTC. The V gene is TRBV24-1, the J gene TRBJ2-1; D ambiguous. Deletions cut 6 bases from V and 5 bases from J, with 7 bases between. From germline, CDR1 is KGHDR and CDR2 SFDVKD. The CDR3 length is 12 residues.

The genes are TRBV29-1 and TRBJ1-5; 8 bases agree with TRBD1. Germline V CDR1 and CDR2: SQVTM, ANQGSEA. V lost 4 bases, J lost 7 bases, and 6 bases stayed unmatched. CDR3 length equals 13 residues. The CDR3 loop is CSVGGTGGQPQHF. CDR3 DNA: TGCAGCGTTGGGGGGACAGGAGGCCAGCCCCAGCATTTT.

This clonotype has just a few counts. The chain recombines TRBV20-1 with TRBJ1-1; a possible D gene is TRBD1 (5 bases). Trimming pared 0 bases from V and 1 base from J, leaving 9 bases between. In germline, CDR1 is DFQATT, CDR2 SNEGSKA (reference sequence). There are 14 residues in the CDR3. CDR3 in amino acids: CSARDQGKNTEAFF. DNA of the CDR3: TGCAGTGCTAGAGACCAGGGTAAGAACACTGAAGCTTTCTTT.

This clonotype showed up just a few times. The chain combines TRBV29-1 with TRBJ2-1; D might be TRBD2 (6 bases). CDR1 and CDR2 from the germline V gene are SQVTM and ANQGSEA. The CDR3 has 13 amino acids. Trimming removed 4 bases at V and 7 bases at J, with 14 bases between. CDR3 DNA: TGCAGCGTTGCTGTATCAGGGAGGAATGAGCAGTTCTTC. This translates into CSVAVSGRNEQFF.